This record covers a single TCR beta chain. The data stem from a study of CD8 T cells in Susac syndrome. The V gene's germline CDR1 is MRHNA and CDR2 SNTAGT. Unmatched junction bases numbered 7, after V lost 4 bases and J lost 6 bases. There are 15 residues in the CDR3. A quantity of roughly 0.5 to 1 ug RNA underwent reverse transcription using random hexamers. Amplification of TCR beta CDR3 was carried out by immunoSEQ multiplex PCR, which covered 54 Vbeta and 13 Jbeta segments. TCRdb reprocessed the immunoSEQ multiplex PCR reads via MiXCR and lists one record per CDR3 protein. The data contain about 440,000 distinct CDR3 sequences, more than 70% of them singletons.

Sample: CD8+ T cells from PBMCs. The chain uses TRBV6-4 and TRBJ2-3; TRBD1 matches 10 bases. The sequence came from a human donor with multiple sclerosis. The CDR3 region is CASSGRTGGTDTQYF. The CDR3 nucleotides read TGTGCCAGCAGTGGCCGGACAGGGGGGACCGATACGCAGTATTTT.